This T cell receptor (beta chain) was documented in a study of cytomegalovirus exposure and HLA in healthy donors. Across the study: Caucasian-associated ancestry cluster membership applied to 75% to 85% of nearly 400 genotyped donors.

PCR amplification relied on 60 Vbeta primers (plus 13 Jbeta primers). Method: immunoSEQ multiplex PCR; TCRdb's copy keeps in-frame clones and lacks some. The sample lists 150,000 to 200,000 clones; around two thirds were seen once. The CDR3 has 12 residues. The V end lost 2 bases, the J end lost 8 bases, and 6 bases lay between the germline ends. Germline V lookup: CDR1 MNHEY, CDR2 SVGAGI. The TCR originated in a man over 45 in good health and CMV-seronegative. The chain has TRBV6-5 and TRBJ2-2; the D is unclear. Sequences were obtained from PBMCs. The CDR3 nucleotides read TGTGCCAGCAGTTACCAGTGGGGGGAGCTGTTTTTT. This encodes CASSYQWGELFF.